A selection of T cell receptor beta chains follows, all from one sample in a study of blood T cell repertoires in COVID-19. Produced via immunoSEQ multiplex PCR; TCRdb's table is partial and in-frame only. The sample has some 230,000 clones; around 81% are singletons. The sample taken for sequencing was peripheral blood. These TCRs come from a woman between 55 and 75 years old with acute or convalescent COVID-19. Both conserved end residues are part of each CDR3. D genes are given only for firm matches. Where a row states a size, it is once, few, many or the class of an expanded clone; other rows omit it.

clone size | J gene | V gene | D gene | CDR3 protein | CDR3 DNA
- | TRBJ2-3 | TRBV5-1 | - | CASSLAGSTQKDTQYF | TGCGCCAGCAGCTTGGCCGGGAGTACCCAGAAGGATACGCAGTATTTT
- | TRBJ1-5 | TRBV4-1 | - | CASSQDWRRQPQHF | TGCGCCAGCAGCCAAGATTGGAGAAGGCAGCCCCAGCATTTT
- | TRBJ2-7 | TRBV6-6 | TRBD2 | CASRGTSGGARNEQYF | TGTGCCAGCAGGGGGACTAGCGGGGGGGCTCGGAACGAGCAGTACTTC
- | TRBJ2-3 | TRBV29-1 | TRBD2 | CSAETSPSTDTQYF | TGCAGCGCCGAGACTAGCCCTAGCACAGATACGCAGTATTTT
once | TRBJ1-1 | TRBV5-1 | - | CASSLGGFGVTGNTEAFF | TGCGCCAGCAGCTTGGGTGGTTTTGGGGTGACAGGGAACACTGAAGCTTTCTTT
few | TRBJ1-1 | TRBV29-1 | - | CSTRENTEAFF | TGCAGCACCAGGGAAAACACTGAAGCTTTCTTT
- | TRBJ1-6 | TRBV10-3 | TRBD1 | CAIRNRGPDSPLHF | TGTGCCATCAGGAACAGGGGGCCCGATTCACCCCTCCACTTT
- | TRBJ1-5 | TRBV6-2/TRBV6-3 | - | CASSRERRLGSNQPQHF | TGTGCCAGCAGCCGCGAACGGAGGTTAGGGAGCAATCAGCCCCAGCATTTT
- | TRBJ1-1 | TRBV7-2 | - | CASSLTTPLSFF | TGTGCCAGCAGCCTAACTACTCCTTTATCCTTCTTT
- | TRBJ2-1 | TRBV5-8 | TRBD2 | CASTSGTSERNEQFF | TGTGCCAGCACCTCCGGGACTAGCGAGAGGAATGAGCAGTTCTTC
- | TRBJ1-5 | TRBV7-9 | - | CASSLGSLGGPYNQPQHF | TGTGCCAGCAGCTTAGGGTCGCTGGGAGGGCCCTACAATCAGCCCCAGCATTTT
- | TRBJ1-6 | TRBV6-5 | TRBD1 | CASRRDRGWNSPLHF | TGTGCCAGCAGGCGGGACAGGGGGTGGAATTCACCCCTCCACTTT
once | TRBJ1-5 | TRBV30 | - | CAWAGGQRSNQPQHF | TGTGCCTGGGCGGGGGGGCAGAGAAGCAATCAGCCCCAGCATTTT
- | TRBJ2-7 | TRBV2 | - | CASTVGRGSYEQYF | TGTGCCAGCACCGTTGGCAGGGGATCCTACGAGCAGTACTTC
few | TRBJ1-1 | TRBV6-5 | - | CASRFMNTEAFF | TGTGCCAGCAGGTTCATGAACACTGAAGCTTTCTTT
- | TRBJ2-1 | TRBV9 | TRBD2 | CASSAPSGGAYEQFF | TGTGCCAGCAGCGCCCCTAGCGGGGGGGCTTATGAGCAGTTCTTC
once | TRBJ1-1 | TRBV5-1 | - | CASRLGPEWVMNTEAFF | TGCGCCAGCAGACTGGGGCCGGAGTGGGTGATGAACACTGAAGCTTTCTTT
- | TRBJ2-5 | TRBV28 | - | CASSTLAGDQETQYF | TGTGCCAGCAGTACTCTAGCAGGGGACCAAGAGACCCAGTACTTC
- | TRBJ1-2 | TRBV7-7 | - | CASSPPPGSNYGYTF | TGTGCCAGCAGCCCCCCCCCGGGGAGTAACTATGGCTACACCTTC
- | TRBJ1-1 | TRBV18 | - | CASSPQQAGEAFF | TGTGCCAGCTCACCTCAACAAGCCGGGGAAGCTTTCTTT
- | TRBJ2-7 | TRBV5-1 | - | CASSLDSNSYEQYF | TGCGCCAGCAGCTTGGACAGCAACTCCTACGAGCAGTACTTC
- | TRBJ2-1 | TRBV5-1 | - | CASSPRQLSSYNEQFF | TGCGCCAGCAGCCCCAGACAACTGAGCTCCTACAATGAGCAGTTCTTC
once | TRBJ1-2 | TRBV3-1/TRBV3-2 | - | CASSQAQGGNYGYTF | TGTGCCAGCAGCCAAGCACAGGGTGGGAACTATGGCTACACCTTC
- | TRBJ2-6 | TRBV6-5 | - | CASSYSITTGANVLTF | TGTGCCAGCAGTTACTCGATAACAACTGGGGCCAACGTCCTGACTTTC
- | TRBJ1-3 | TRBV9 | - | CASSSGNTIYF | TGTGCCAGCAGCAGCGGAAACACCATATATTTT
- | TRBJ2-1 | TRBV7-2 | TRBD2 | CASSLAASGGSSYNEQFF | TGTGCCAGCAGCTTAGCGGCTAGCGGGGGAAGCTCCTACAATGAGCAGTTCTTC
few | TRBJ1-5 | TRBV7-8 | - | CASSLGGGSNQPQHF | TGTGCCAGCAGCTTAGGGGGGGGCAGCAATCAGCCCCAGCATTTT
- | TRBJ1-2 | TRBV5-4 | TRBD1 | CASSSPTGDGYTF | TGTGCCAGCAGCTCACCGACAGGGGATGGCTACACCTTC
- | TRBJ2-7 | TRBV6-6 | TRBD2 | CASSYSKTSGYEQYF | TGTGCCAGCAGTTACTCGAAAACTAGCGGTTACGAGCAGTACTTC
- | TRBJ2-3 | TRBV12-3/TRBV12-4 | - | CASIRGVLDTQYF | TGTGCCAGCATCAGGGGGGTGTTGGATACGCAGTATTTT
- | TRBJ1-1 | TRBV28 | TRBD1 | CASGEDRGSNTEAFF | TGTGCCAGCGGAGAAGACAGGGGTTCGAACACTGAAGCTTTCTTT